This note documents a single TCR beta chain sequence. Its cognate antigen is unknown. Trimming at V came to 2 bases and at J to 0 bases, leaving 2 bases not matched to a gene. The CDR3 sequence is 16 residues long. Germline V gene lookup returns CDR1 KGHSH and CDR2 LQKENI. TCRdb keeps only in-frame clones here, not all; method: immunoSEQ multiplex PCR. The profile covers 60,000 to 70,000 clones, with roughly 89% appearing a single time and over 9.5% taken by the ten largest. The sample comes from a study of Tregs in tolerant kidney transplant recipients. General study points: Tregs expanded with activated donor B cells seemed most donor-specific. Donor-specific Treg expansion exceeded global Treg expansion in tolerant patients, suggesting antigen drive. Nucleotide sequences could not be compared across some patients' samples due to primer changes.

The V gene is TRBV18, the J gene TRBJ1-4; the match to TRBD1 covers 8 bases. The clonotype comes from a human donor who received a combined kidney and bone marrow transplant. The sequenced sample was CD8+ T cells from blood, obtained before the transplant. The CDR3 DNA follows: TGTGCCAGCTCACCAGAACAGGGGGCAACTAATGAAAAACTGTTTTTT. Translating gives CASSPEQGATNEKLFF.